This entry describes one T cell receptor (beta chain). Its antigen is as yet unknown. The table came from immunoSEQ multiplex PCR; TCRdb's copy has only in-frame clones and leaves some out. The top ten hold roughly 4.9% of the sample, which has tens of thousands of clones, 82% seen once. The data stem from a study of somatic mutations in cytotoxic T cells in rheumatoid arthritis. Turning to the study itself: Flow-sorting brought some V beta antibody-stained T-cell populations to nearly 100% purity, V beta1+ cells sequenced for TCRB among them.

Study-wide points: Among rheumatoid arthritis patients and age-matched healthy controls, CD8+ T-cell clonality was not significantly different. No antigen targets were known for the expanded CD8+ clones.

This sequence originates from a man in his fifties or sixties in good health. Sequences were obtained from CD8+ T cells sorted from blood.

CDR3 in DNA: TGTGCCAGCAGCCTGGGGCCCGTCAATCAGCCCCAGCATTTT. It translates to CASSLGPVNQPQHF. The V call is TRBV9, the J call TRBJ1-5; TRBD1 is a possible D gene (5 bases). V lost 4 bases to trimming and J lost 3 bases, with 11 bases between them. Germline V gene lookup returns CDR1 SGDLS and CDR2 YYNGEE. CDR3 length: 14 amino acids.